One and the same sample provided the 9 T cell receptor beta chains below, sequenced in a study of cytomegalovirus exposure and HLA in healthy donors (dated by TCRdb to the late 2010s). The library was prepared using the immunoSEQ multiplex PCR assay. A mixture of 60 forward primers for TCR Vbeta segments and 13 reverse primers for TCR Jbeta segments was used in the multiplex PCR. TCRdb provides this immuneACCESS table in a form limited to in-frame rearrangements. Some clones are lacking; in checked studies, under half of them reflect an unresolved V gene, and why the rest are absent is not known. Present in this sample are around 70,000 clones, about nine tenths of which were seen just once. Together, the top ten hold 2% of the sample. Sequenced: PBMCs. These TCRs come from a woman aged 25 to 39 in good health and CMV-seronegative.

The chain's CDR3 is CASSVPGQNTGELFF. CDR3 in DNA: TGTGCCAGCAGCGTCCCGGGACAGAACACCGGGGAGCTGTTTTTT. The rearrangement joins TRBV7-3 to TRBJ2-2; D possibly corresponds to TRBD1 (6 bases). Germline-derived CDR1 and CDR2 are SGHTA and FQGTGA. Trimming left V 5 bases short and J 1 base short, with 11 bases between. The CDR3 runs 15 residues.

In the case of this clone: Its ends do not fully match the called genes, so a read error is possible. The chain's CDR3 is CSSSLEWEPQETQYF. The CDR3, as DNA: TGTTCCAGCAGCTTAGAATGGGAGCCCCAAGAGACCCAGTACTTC. V usage is TRBV7-9 and J usage is TRBJ2-5; tentative D call: TRBD2 (5 bases). Germline loops: CDR1 SEHNR, CDR2 FQNEAQ (reference sequence). The CDR3 sequence is 15 residues long.

The chain carries TRBV19 and TRBJ2-1, with a weak D call TRBD1 (6 bases). This CDR3 contains 14 residues. Per germline, CDR1 LNHDA and CDR2 SQIVND (reference sequence). The V end lost 3 bases, the J end lost 6 bases, and 12 bases lay between the germline ends. CDR3 sequence reads: CASSIGVGGNEQFF. As DNA, the CDR3 is TGTGCCAGTAGTATTGGCGTAGGGGGCAATGAGCAGTTCTTC. The full variable domain, with the rest looked up from reference TRBV19 and TRBJ2-1, is DGGITQSPKYLFRKEGQNVTLSCEQNLNHDAMYWYRQDPGQGLRLIYYSQIVNDFQKGDIAEGYSVSREKKESFPLTVTSAQKNPTAFYLCASSIGVGGNEQFFGPGTRLTVL.

The V and J genes are TRBV19 and TRBJ1-2, with 11 bases lining up with TRBD1. Unmatched junction bases numbered 7, after V lost 6 bases and J lost 7 bases. Looked up from germline, CDR1 is LNHDA and CDR2 is SQIVND (reference sequence). The CDR3 sequence is 14 residues long. As DNA, the CDR3 is TGTGCCAGTAGCACGGGACAGGGGGTTGTTGGCTACACCTTC. Translated, it gives CASSTGQGVVGYTF.

The gene calls are TRBV7-9 and TRBJ2-5; D is possibly TRBD2 (6 bases). There are 13 residues in the CDR3. Germline loops: CDR1 SEHNR, CDR2 FQNEAQ (reference sequence). V lost 1 base and J 5 bases, leaving 8 bases between the germline ends. Here the CDR3 DNA reads TGTGCCAGCAGCTTAGGCCTAGCGGAGACCCAGTACTTC. Amino acid sequence: CASSLGLAETQYF.

The chain carries TRBV5-4 and TRBJ1-1; TRBD1 might be the D (5 bases). The germline CDR1 and CDR2 sequences are SGHNT and YYREEE (reference sequence). The CDR3 totals 15 residues. Trimming left V 1 base short and J 0 bases short, with 10 bases between. The CDR3 loop reads CASSLPDSLNTEAFF. The DNA for the CDR3 is TGTGCCAGCAGCTTGCCCGACAGCTTGAACACTGAAGCTTTCTTT.

The chain carries TRBV19 and TRBJ1-5; D unclear. V lost 2 bases and J lost 0, with 11 bases in between. The CDR3 runs 16 residues. Germline values: CDR1 LNHDA, CDR2 SQIVND (reference sequence). CDR3 in DNA: TGTGCCAGTAGTATATTTAGCACGTATAGCAATCAGCCCCAGCATTTT. This gives the protein CASSIFSTYSNQPQHF.

The rearrangement links TRBV7-8 to TRBJ2-7, with D tentatively TRBD2 (5 bases). This CDR3 is 14 amino acids long. Trimming removed 1 base from V and 2 bases from J, with 9 bases in between. Germline CDR1 reads SGHVS; CDR2 reads FQNEAQ. The chain's CDR3 is CASSLEGEAYEQYF. The DNA of the CDR3 is TGTGCCAGCAGCTTAGAGGGAGAGGCCTACGAGCAGTACTTC.

The CDR3 spells CASSPSGGANYGYTF. In nucleotides, the CDR3 is TGTGCCAGCAGCCCGTCGGGGGGCGCCAACTATGGCTACACCTTC. The chain is built from TRBV7-2 and TRBJ1-2, with TRBD1 as a possible D gene (6 bases). Deletions cut 5 bases from V and 2 bases from J, with 15 bases between. Germline V lookup: CDR1 SGHTA, CDR2 FQGNSA. CDR3 length: 15 amino acids.